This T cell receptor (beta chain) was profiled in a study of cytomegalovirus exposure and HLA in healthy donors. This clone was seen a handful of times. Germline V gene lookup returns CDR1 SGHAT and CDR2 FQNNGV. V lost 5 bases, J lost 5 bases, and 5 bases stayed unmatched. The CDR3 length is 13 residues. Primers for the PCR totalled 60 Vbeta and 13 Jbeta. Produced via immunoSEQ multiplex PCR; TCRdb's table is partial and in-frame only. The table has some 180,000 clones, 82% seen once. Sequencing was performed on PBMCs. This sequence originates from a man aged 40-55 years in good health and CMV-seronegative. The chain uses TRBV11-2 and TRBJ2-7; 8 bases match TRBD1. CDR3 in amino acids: CASSPGTGDEQYF. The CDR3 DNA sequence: TGTGCCAGCAGCCCCGGGACAGGTGACGAGCAGTACTTC.